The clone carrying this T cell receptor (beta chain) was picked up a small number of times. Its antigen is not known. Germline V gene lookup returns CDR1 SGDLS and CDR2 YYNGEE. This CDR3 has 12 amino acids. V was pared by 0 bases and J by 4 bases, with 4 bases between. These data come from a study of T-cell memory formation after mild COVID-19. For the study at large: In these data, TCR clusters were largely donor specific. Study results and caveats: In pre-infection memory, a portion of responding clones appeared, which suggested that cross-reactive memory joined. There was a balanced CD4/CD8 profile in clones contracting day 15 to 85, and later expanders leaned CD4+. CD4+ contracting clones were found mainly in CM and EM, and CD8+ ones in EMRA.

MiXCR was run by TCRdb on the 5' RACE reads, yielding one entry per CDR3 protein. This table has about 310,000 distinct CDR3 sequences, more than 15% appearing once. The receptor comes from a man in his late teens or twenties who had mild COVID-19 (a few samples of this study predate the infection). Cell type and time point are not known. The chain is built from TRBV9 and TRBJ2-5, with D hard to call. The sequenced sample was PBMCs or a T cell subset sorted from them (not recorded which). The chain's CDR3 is CASSVGGETQYF. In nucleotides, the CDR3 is TGTGCCAGCAGCGTAGGGGGAGAGACCCAGTACTTC. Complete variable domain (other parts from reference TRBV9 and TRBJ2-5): DSGVTQTPKHLITATGQRVTLRCSPRSGDLSVYWYQQSLDQGLQFLIQYYNGEERAKGNILERFSAQQFPDLHSELNLSSLELGDSALYFCASSVGGETQYFGPGTRLLVL.